This entry features one T cell receptor (beta chain) sequence. Its antigen is not known. The V gene's germline CDR1 is SGHVS and CDR2 FQNEAQ. Losses at the gene ends were 3 bases for V and 8 bases for J; bases not matched to a gene: 6. The CDR3 length is 13 residues. The method was immunoSEQ multiplex PCR; TCRdb's version includes in-frame clones alone and lacks a portion of them. Altogether about 120,000 clones are present, approximately 87% being singletons, with the ten largest covering around 10%. This sample stems from a study of T cell responses to AZD1222 COVID-19 vaccine. About the research overall: Pooling of second doses given at about 4 or about 12 weeks was done.

Study observations and caveats: Repertoire sampling happened only post peak T cell response. Spike-specific TCR breadth and depth both grew after two AZD1222 doses. In a largely white British group with more females than males, clonal diversity was possibly underestimated.

This chain links TRBV7-8 with TRBJ2-7; 8 bases fit TRBD1. Material: peripheral blood, obtained on day 0 of AZD1222 vaccination. This clonotype was sampled from an adult in good health. For the CDR3, the DNA is TGTGCCAGCAGCTTGAGACAGGGGAGGCAGCAGTACTTC. Protein product: CASSLRQGRQQYF.